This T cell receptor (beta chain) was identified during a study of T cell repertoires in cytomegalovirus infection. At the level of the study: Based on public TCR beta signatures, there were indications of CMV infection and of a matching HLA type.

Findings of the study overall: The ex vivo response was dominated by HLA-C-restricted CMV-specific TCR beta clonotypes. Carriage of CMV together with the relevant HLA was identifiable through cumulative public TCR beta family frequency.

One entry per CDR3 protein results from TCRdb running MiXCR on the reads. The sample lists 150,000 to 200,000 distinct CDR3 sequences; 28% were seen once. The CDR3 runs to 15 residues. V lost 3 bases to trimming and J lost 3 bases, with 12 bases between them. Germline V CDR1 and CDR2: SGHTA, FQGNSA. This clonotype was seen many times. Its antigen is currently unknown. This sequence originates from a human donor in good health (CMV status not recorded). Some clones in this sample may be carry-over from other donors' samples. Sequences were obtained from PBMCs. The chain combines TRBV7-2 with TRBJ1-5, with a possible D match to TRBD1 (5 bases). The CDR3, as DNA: TGTGCCAGCAGCTTTGAGGGGAGGAACAATCAGCCCCAGCATTTT. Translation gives CASSFEGRNNQPQHF.